A single sample gave rise to the 30 T cell receptor beta chains below, sequenced in a study of blood T cell repertoires in COVID-19. Profiling relied on immunoSEQ multiplex PCR, and the TCRdb table lists in-frame clones only, not all of them. The table records about 400,000 clones, 70% to 90% of them present only once. Sequences were obtained from peripheral blood. These TCRs come from a woman in her twenties or thirties with active or convalescent COVID-19.

This clone is medium-sized (0.01 to 0.1%). The V call is TRBV6-5, the J call TRBJ2-7; D ambiguous. Trimming removed 4 bases at V and 2 bases at J, with 9 bases between. In germline, CDR1 is MNHEY, CDR2 SVGAGI. This CDR3 contains 13 residues. CDR3 sequence reads: CASSLASPYEQYF. CDR3 coding DNA: TGTGCCAGCAGTTTAGCCTCACCCTACGAGCAGTACTTC.

A single count supports this clone. The chain has TRBV28 and TRBJ1-5; D call uncertain. Germline V gene data show CDR1 as MDHEN and CDR2 as SYDVKM. V gave up 6 bases and J gave up 4 bases, with 7 bases separating them. The CDR3 sequence is 12 residues long. CDR3 coding DNA: TGTGCCAGCAGCGCTAAGAATCAGCCCCAGCATTTT. Translated, it gives CASSAKNQPQHF.

CDR3 coding DNA: TGTGCCAGTAGTACCCGGGAGTTGTACCCGGGGGCTTTCTTT. The encoded protein is CASSTRELYPGAFF. This chain connects TRBV19 to TRBJ1-1; no reliable D call. Per the germline V gene, CDR1 is LNHDA and CDR2 is SQIVND (reference sequence). V lost 4 bases to trimming and J lost 11 bases, with 20 bases between them. This CDR3 comprises 14 residues.

This rearrangement joins TRBV19 to TRBJ2-7; possible D gene TRBD1, 5 bases. The ends were cut back, 5 bases at V and 3 bases at J, with 14 bases in the middle. The CDR3 is made up of 14 amino acids. From germline, CDR1 is LNHDA and CDR2 SQIVND (reference sequence). CDR3 coding DNA: TGTGCCAGTAGTCTAGGGGCCGCAAACTACGAGCAGTACTTC. Its protein product is CASSLGAANYEQYF.

The V call is TRBV7-9, the J call TRBJ1-1, with D hard to call. Between the trimmed V and J ends, which lost 5 bases and 2 bases, there was a span of 12 bases. Germline V gene data show CDR1 as SEHNR and CDR2 as FQNEAQ (reference sequence). The CDR3 covers 14 residues. The CDR3 is CASSLDILNTEAFF. As DNA, the CDR3 is TGTGCCAGCAGCCTTGACATTTTAAACACTGAAGCTTTCTTT.

This clone turned up a few times. The chain employs TRBV30 and TRBJ1-6; 8 positions agree with TRBD1. CDR1 and CDR2 (germline): GTSNPN, SVGIG (reference sequence). V lost 0 bases to trimming and J lost 7 bases; unmatched junction nucleotides: 5. The CDR3 runs to 15 residues. The CDR3 reads CAWSVQGGWNSPLHF. The CDR3 DNA reads as TGTGCCTGGAGTGTACAGGGGGGTTGGAATTCACCCCTCCACTTT.

The chain uses TRBV6-1 and TRBJ2-3; perhaps TRBD2 as D (6 bases). The CDR3 runs to 16 residues. With 4 bases removed from V and 1 base from J, the gap between germline ends came to 15 bases. Germline assignment: CDR1 MNHNS and CDR2 SASEGT. The CDR3 sequence is CASSGWRGGGTDTQYF. CDR3 DNA sequence: TGTGCCAGCAGTGGGTGGCGTGGAGGGGGCACAGATACGCAGTATTTT.

CDR3 sequence (DNA): TGTGCCAGCAGCCAAGGGCCCGGACAGGGAGTAGAGCAGTACTTC. Translation gives CASSQGPGQGVEQYF. The chain links TRBV3-1 (or the pseudogene TRBV3-2) to TRBJ2-7; 8 nucleotides match TRBD1. CDR3 length: 15 amino acids. The junction had 9 bases not matched to a gene; V was cut back by 1 base and J by 7 bases. The germline CDR1 and CDR2 sequences are LGHDT and YNNKEL (reference sequence).

V usage is TRBV7-9 and J usage is TRBJ2-5, with D maybe TRBD1 (6 bases). Germline CDR1 and CDR2: SEHNR and FQNEAQ (reference sequence). This CDR3 contains 16 residues. V was trimmed by 4 bases and J by 5 bases, leaving 20 bases between them. The CDR3 loop reads CASSSRTVQERETQYF. The CDR3, as DNA: TGTGCCAGCAGCTCGCGGACAGTTCAAGAACGGGAGACCCAGTACTTC.

V gene TRBV10-2 combines with J gene TRBJ2-2; TRBD1 aligns across 7 bases. Germline CDR1 reads WSHSY; CDR2 reads SAAADI. The CDR3 spans 15 residues. Trimming removed 2 bases from V and 5 bases from J; junction bases left unmatched: 5. DNA of the CDR3: TGCGCCAGCAGTGAGGAAGGGGGCGCGACCGGGGAGCTGTTTTTT. Protein product: CASSEEGGATGELFF.

This clone has more than one count but fewer than ten. The V call is TRBV19, the J call TRBJ1-2; 9 positions match TRBD1. This CDR3 has 13 amino acids. J lost 3 bases, V lost 8 bases, and 4 bases had no gene match. From germline, CDR1 is LNHDA and CDR2 SQIVND (reference sequence). The DNA of the CDR3 is TGTGCCAGTCACCGACAGGGGGACTATGGCTACACCTTC. Encoded protein: CASHRQGDYGYTF.

The V and J genes are TRBV7-9 and TRBJ1-1, with TRBD1 matching 7 bases. V lost 3 bases and J lost 6; bases outside the gene matches: 4. Germline V gives CDR1 SEHNR, CDR2 FQNEAQ (reference sequence). This CDR3 is built from 13 residues. Here the CDR3 reads CASSFSGTAEAFF. In DNA form, the CDR3 reads TGTGCCAGCAGCTTTAGCGGGACAGCTGAAGCTTTCTTT.

As concerns this clone: At one boundary the junction diverges from the germline segment, which might be a read error. The DNA for the CDR3 is TGTGCCAGCAGTGACGAGACAGGGGGCGTAAAAGTTATGAACGCCGGGGAGCTGTTTTTT. Its translation: CASSDETGGVKVMNAGELFF. The chain uses TRBV6-1 and TRBJ2-2, with TRBD1 matching over 10 bases. The CDR3 has 20 residues. Germline V gives CDR1 MNHNS, CDR2 SASEGT.

This clone was recorded only once. The chain carries TRBV29-1 and TRBJ1-2, with no clear D. V was shortened by 2 bases and J by 8 bases, with 15 bases between the two germline ends. Germline CDR1 SQVTM, CDR2 ANQGSEA. CDR3 length equals 13 residues. The CDR3 protein is CSVEHRMRAGYTF. Written as DNA, the CDR3 is TGCAGCGTTGAACACCGGATGAGGGCCGGCTACACCTTC.

The genes are TRBV18 and TRBJ2-2, with 12 bases aligning to TRBD1. The CDR3 extends over 15 amino acids. Trimming removed 4 bases from V and 6 bases from J; junction bases left unmatched: 3. Germline V gene data show CDR1 as KGHSH and CDR2 as LQKENI. CDR3 nucleotide sequence: TGTGCCAGCTCACTGGGACAGGGGGCCGCCGGGGAGCTGTTTTTT. Its protein product is CASSLGQGAAGELFF.

The chain combines TRBV29-1 with TRBJ1-1, with D hard to call. In germline, CDR1 is SQVTM, CDR2 ANQGSEA. Trimming removed 5 bases from V and 3 bases from J, with 10 bases in between. The CDR3 runs to 12 residues. This CDR3 is CSVLPSDTEAFF. CDR3 bases: TGCAGCGTTCTCCCTAGCGACACTGAAGCTTTCTTT.

V is TRBV7-8 and J is TRBJ2-1; 9 nucleotides agree with TRBD2. The CDR3 is 18 amino acids. The V segment lost 5 bases and the J segment 1 base; nucleotides outside the gene matches: 12. Germline V gene data show CDR1 as SGHVS and CDR2 as FQNEAQ. CDR3: CASSQPGLAPSSYNEQFF. The CDR3, as DNA: TGTGCCAGCAGCCAACCGGGACTAGCTCCCTCTTCCTACAATGAGCAGTTCTTC.

The gene calls are TRBV5-4 and TRBJ1-2; D ambiguous. The V and J ends lost 0 bases and 0 bases respectively, with 6 bases between them. This CDR3 has 14 amino acids. CDR1 and CDR2 from the germline V gene are SGHNT and YYREEE (reference sequence). Here the CDR3 reads CASSLGRSNYGYTF. In nucleotides, the CDR3 is TGTGCCAGCAGCTTGGGGAGATCTAACTATGGCTACACCTTC.

CDR3 residues: CASSLDIGISNQPQHF. The CDR3 DNA reads TGTGCCAGCAGCTTAGATATCGGGATTTCCAATCAGCCCCAGCATTTT. V gene TRBV7-2 combines with J gene TRBJ1-5; D unclear. Germline V gene data show CDR1 as SGHTA and CDR2 as FQGNSA. V lost 1 base and J lost 3, with 13 bases in between. The CDR3 consists of 16 residues.

The chain has TRBV6-5 and TRBJ1-2, with 8 bases that match TRBD1. After removal of 4 bases from V and 7 bases from J, the junction contained 11 bases not matched to a gene. This CDR3 has 15 amino acids. Germline CDR1 MNHEY, CDR2 SVGAGI. The CDR3 nucleotides are TGTGCCAGCAGTTTCCAACAGGGGGTAGACGGTGGCTACACCTTC. Translation: CASSFQQGVDGGYTF.

The DNA of the CDR3 is TGTGCCATCAGAGTAGGGACTTCAGATACGCAGTATTTT. It codes for CAIRVGTSDTQYF. V is TRBV10-3 and J is TRBJ2-3, with TRBD2 as a possible D gene (6 bases). V was trimmed by 6 bases and J by 4 bases, leaving 11 bases between them. The CDR3 sequence is 13 residues long. Germline V gene data show CDR1 as ENHRY and CDR2 as SYGVKD.

The rearrangement uses TRBV6-4 and TRBJ1-5, with a weak D call TRBD1 (6 bases). Trimming took off 3 bases at V and 6 bases at J, with 15 bases between the two ends. The CDR3 totals 15 residues. Germline CDR1 and CDR2: MRHNA and SNTAGT. The CDR3 loop reads CASSETGSGGQPQHF. DNA of the CDR3: TGTGCCAGCAGTGAAACAGGGTCGGGGGGTCAGCCCCAGCATTTT.

The V call is TRBV3-1 (or the pseudogene TRBV3-2), the J call TRBJ1-1, with unresolved D. The CDR3 runs to 15 residues. Germline lookup yields CDR1 LGHDT and CDR2 YNNKEL (reference sequence). V lost 1 base, J lost 8 bases, and 17 bases lay in between. CDR3 in amino acids: CASSQAFTATPEAFF. Here the CDR3 DNA reads TGTGCCAGCAGCCAAGCTTTTACCGCTACGCCCGAAGCTTTCTTT.

The chain uses TRBV12-3 or TRBV12-4 and TRBJ2-7; D not resolved. CDR3 length: 12 amino acids. The V end lost 3 bases, the J end lost 4 bases, and 7 bases lay between the germline ends. The CDR3: CASSFTNYEQYF. The CDR3 DNA reads TGTGCCAGCAGTTTCACAAATTACGAGCAGTACTTC.

CDR3 amino acids: CASSGPTWNEKLFF. CDR3 DNA: TGTGCCAGCAGTGGCCCGACATGGAATGAAAAACTGTTTTTT. The V call is TRBV2, the J call TRBJ1-4; D is unclear. This CDR3 comprises 14 residues. Germline V gene lookup returns CDR1 SNHLY and CDR2 FYNNEI. The V end was cut by 4 bases, the J end by 5 bases, with 11 bases between.

The rearrangement uses TRBV4-2 and TRBJ1-1, with D uncertain. The CDR3 is 15 amino acids. V shed 0 bases and J shed 4 bases, with 12 bases lying between them. Germline values: CDR1 LGHNA, CDR2 YNFKEQ. CDR3 coding DNA: TGTGCCAGCAGCCAAGATGATAGAGGCAGCACTGAAGCTTTCTTT. This encodes CASSQDDRGSTEAFF.

The CDR3 nucleotides read TGTGCCAGCAGCTTAACATACAGGGGAGTCGACGAGCAGTACTTC. It is translated as CASSLTYRGVDEQYF. The chain uses TRBV7-8 and TRBJ2-7; 7 bases are a match to TRBD1. The CDR3 loop spans 15 amino acids. The germline CDR1 and CDR2 sequences are SGHVS and FQNEAQ. Germline trimming cut 2 bases from V and 5 bases from J; bases unmatched to any gene: 9.

This rearrangement joins TRBV6-6 to TRBJ2-7; TRBD2 might be the D (6 bases). This CDR3 spans 13 amino acids. Trimming took off 5 bases at V and 6 bases at J, with 14 bases between the two ends. Germline V gene sequence: CDR1 MNHNY, CDR2 SVGAGI (reference sequence). CDR3 DNA sequence: TGTGCCAGCAGTCTACGGCAGGAGGGCGAGCAGTACTTC. Amino acids: CASSLRQEGEQYF.

The chain carries TRBV11-2 and TRBJ2-1; the match to TRBD2 covers 13 bases. The CDR3 spans 16 residues. After removal of 5 bases from V and 7 bases from J, the junction contained 8 bases not matched to a gene. Looked up from germline, CDR1 is SGHAT and CDR2 is FQNNGV. CDR3 DNA: TGTGCCAGCAGCCTACGGACTAGCGGGAGATTGAATGAGCAGTTCTTC. Amino acid sequence: CASSLRTSGRLNEQFF. The whole variable domain, filled in from reference TRBV11-2 and TRBJ2-1, reads EAGVAQSPRYKIIEKRQSVAFWCNPISGHATLYWYQQILGQGPKLLIQFQNNGVVDDSQLPKDRFSAERLKGVDSTLKIQPAKLEDSAVYLCASSLRTSGRLNEQFFGPGTRLTVL.

This chain joins TRBV4-1 and TRBJ2-1; perhaps TRBD1 as D (5 bases). Per germline, CDR1 MGHRA and CDR2 YSYEKL. V was cut by 0 bases and J by 7 bases, with 13 bases left in between. This CDR3 region has 15 residues. In DNA, the CDR3 is TGCGCCAGCAGCCAAGAACCCGTCAGGACAAATGAGCAGTTCTTC. Translation: CASSQEPVRTNEQFF.